This T cell receptor (beta chain) was identified during a study of regulatory T cells in long-lasting Graves disease. There are 17 residues in the CDR3. The germline CDR1 and CDR2 sequences are LGHNT and FRNRAP. V was cut by 3 bases and J by 6 bases, with 21 bases left in between. Documented time point: persistent/refractory GD, antithyroid drugs over 5 years with positive TRAb. TCR sequences were obtained from RNA taken from PBMCs. This clonotype showed up many times. Construction of TCR beta libraries relied on iRepertoire HTBI primers and on Arm-PCR targeting CDR3 regions. TCRdb fed the multiplex PCR reads into MiXCR, producing one record per CDR3 protein. The table records some 440,000 distinct CDR3 sequences, around 20% of them present only once.

The sequencing here drew on peripheral blood mononuclear cells (PBMCs), taken when the disease was refractory, from a patient treated with antithyroid drugs. This TCR came from a female donor with Graves disease. V is TRBV12-5 and J is TRBJ2-4; D gene unclear. Written as DNA, the CDR3 is TGTGCTAGTGGTTTCCCTCCGGTCCCGTGTTATAGAAACATTCAGTACTTC. This codes for CASGFPPVPCYRNIQYF.